This entry lists 19 T cell receptor beta chains sequenced from one sample in a study of control samples from healthy donors and cancer patients. Sequencing was performed with immunoSEQ multiplex PCR; in TCRdb, only in-frame clones are kept and a portion is missing. The sample yields some 140,000 clones, around 95% seen once. Sequencing was carried out using blood. These receptors were obtained from a man aged 40-49 years in good health.

The chain combines TRBV12-2 with TRBJ1-2. TRBV12-2 is deemed a pseudogene. This CDR3 has 13 amino acids. The CDR3 loop is CASRFRRFYGYTF. The CDR3 nucleotides read TGTGCAAGTCGCTTTCGGCGGTTCTATGGCTACACCTTC.

This sequence joins TRBV30 and TRBJ1-2; 7 nucleotides line up with TRBD1. The CDR3 runs to 14 residues. The germline CDR1 and CDR2 sequences are GTSNPN and SVGIG (reference sequence). Losses at the gene ends were 2 bases for V and 5 bases for J; bases not matched to a gene: 8. The CDR3 DNA reads as TGTGCCTGGAGTTGGAAGGGGGCCGGGTATGGCTACACCTTC. Translation gives CAWSWKGAGYGYTF.

The rearrangement links TRBV9 to TRBJ1-1, with D uncertain. The V end lost 2 bases, the J end lost 0 bases, and 5 bases lay between the germline ends. The CDR3 has 13 amino acids. Germline CDR1 and CDR2: SGDLS and YYNGEE. The chain's CDR3 is CASSVALNTEAFF. The CDR3, as DNA: TGTGCCAGCAGCGTTGCGCTGAACACTGAAGCTTTCTTT.

The V gene is TRBV11-3, the J gene TRBJ2-2; 7 bases are a match to TRBD1. The V gene end was trimmed by 5 bases and the J gene end by 5 bases; junction bases not matched to a gene: 2. From germline, CDR1 is SGHNT and CDR2 YENEEA. This CDR3 has 13 residues. CDR3 DNA: TGTGCCAGCAGCCCACAGGGGACCGGGGAGCTGTTTTTT. It codes for CASSPQGTGELFF. Variable domain in full (rest from reference TRBV11-3 and TRBJ2-2): EAGVVQSPRYKIIEKKQPVAFWCNPISGHNTLYWYLQNLGQGPELLIRYENEEAVDDSQLPKDRFSAERLKGVDSTLKIQPAELGDSAVYLCASSPQGTGELFFGEGSRLTVL.

The chain recombines TRBV3-1 (or the pseudogene TRBV3-2) with TRBJ2-3; TRBD1 or TRBD2 may be the D gene (5 bases each). There are 15 residues in the CDR3. Germline V lookup: CDR1 LGHDT, CDR2 YNNKEL (reference sequence). V lost 4 bases and J 0 bases, leaving 11 bases between the germline ends. CDR3 coding DNA: TGTGCCAGCAGCCCCGGGACCAAAAGCACAGATACGCAGTATTTT. Protein: CASSPGTKSTDTQYF.

This sequence joins TRBV6-2 or TRBV6-3 and TRBJ1-5; D perhaps matches TRBD1 (5 bases). Germline V CDR1 and CDR2: MNHEY, SVGEGT. Trimming pared 5 bases from V and 4 bases from J, leaving 9 bases between. The CDR3 runs 13 residues. This chain's CDR3 is CASSVRQNQPQHF. The CDR3 DNA reads as TGTGCCAGCAGTGTGAGACAGAATCAGCCCCAGCATTTT.

This chain uses TRBV5-1 with TRBJ2-7; 7 bases align to TRBD1. This CDR3 contains 15 residues. The V segment lost 0 bases and the J segment 3 bases; nucleotides outside the gene matches: 6. The germline V gene has CDR1 SGHRS and CDR2 YFSETQ. The CDR3 protein is CASSLAWDRSYEQYF. The CDR3 nucleotides are TGCGCCAGCAGCTTGGCATGGGACAGAAGCTACGAGCAGTACTTC.

This sequence joins TRBV27 and TRBJ2-1; 11 positions agree with TRBD2. In germline, CDR1 is MNHEY, CDR2 SMNVEV (reference sequence). There are 16 residues in the CDR3. The V gene end was trimmed by 7 bases and the J gene end by 5 bases; junction bases not matched to a gene: 10. The CDR3 DNA reads as TGTGCCAGCAACCCTTTTAGCGGGGGGGCACACAATGAGCAGTTCTTC. It specifies CASNPFSGGAHNEQFF.

V is TRBV5-4 and J is TRBJ2-1; 13 nucleotides agree with TRBD2. The CDR3 consists of 17 residues. The V gene end was trimmed by 8 bases and the J gene end by 1 base; junction bases not matched to a gene: 9. Germline V gene lookup returns CDR1 SGHNT and CDR2 YYREEE (reference sequence). The CDR3 nucleotides are TGTGCCAGTCTTCTAAGACTAGCGGGGGGATCCTACAATGAGCAGTTCTTC. Protein sequence: CASLLRLAGGSYNEQFF.

V is TRBV19 and J is TRBJ2-1; no clear D gene. V was cut by 4 bases and J by 10 bases, with 14 bases left in between. The germline gives CDR1 LNHDA, CDR2 SQIVND (reference sequence). The CDR3 sequence is 13 residues long. The CDR3 DNA is TGTGCCAGTAGTACTCGACAACAAGGGGAGCAGTTCTTC. Its translation: CASSTRQQGEQFF.

This clone was detected only once. The rearrangement joins TRBV5-1 to TRBJ1-1, with TRBD1 identical over 7 bases. The CDR3 runs 16 residues. V lost 3 bases to trimming and J lost 3 bases; unmatched junction nucleotides: 11. Germline assignment: CDR1 SGHRS and CDR2 YFSETQ. This CDR3 is CASSSGETGPYTEAFF. CDR3 DNA sequence: TGCGCCAGCAGCTCAGGGGAGACAGGGCCGTACACTGAAGCTTTCTTT.

This chain uses TRBV30 with TRBJ2-3, with 10 bases matching TRBD2. The junction had 7 bases not matched to a gene; V was cut back by 2 bases and J by 5 bases. The CDR3 is 15 amino acids. Germline V gene lookup returns CDR1 GTSNPN and CDR2 SVGIG (reference sequence). The CDR3 sequence: CAWSTSGGAIDTQYF. CDR3 nucleotides: TGTGCCTGGAGTACCAGCGGGGGGGCCATAGATACGCAGTATTTT.

The rearrangement uses TRBV6-5 and TRBJ1-5; TRBD1 matches at 7 bases. The CDR3 sequence is 15 residues long. Trimming cost V 2 bases and J 2 bases; bases outside gene matches: 3. The V gene's germline CDR1 is MNHEY and CDR2 SVGAGI. The CDR3 is CASSYRQGGNQPQHF. The DNA of the CDR3 is TGTGCCAGCAGTTACCGACAGGGAGGCAATCAGCCCCAGCATTTT.

V is TRBV5-4 and J is TRBJ1-3; tentative D call: TRBD1 (5 bases). Trimming removed 4 bases from V and 2 bases from J, with 19 bases in between. The CDR3 extends over 17 amino acids. The germline gives CDR1 SGHNT, CDR2 YYREEE (reference sequence). The DNA for the CDR3 is TGTGCCAGCAGCCGGGACGGAGCGACGGACGCTGGAAACACCATATATTTT. The encoded protein is CASSRDGATDAGNTIYF.

Only a few counts were recorded for this clone. V usage is TRBV4-1 and J usage is TRBJ1-5; 9 nucleotides match TRBD1. With 2 bases clipped from V and 7 bases from J, the junction kept 18 bases outside the gene matches. Germline V CDR1 and CDR2: MGHRA, YSYEKL. This CDR3 is built from 19 residues. CDR3 nucleotides: TGCGCCAGCAGCCAAATTTTGGGACAGGGATATACCTTCGGGCAGCCCCAGCATTTT. Translation: CASSQILGQGYTFGQPQHF.

This clone occurred once. The J gene is TRBJ2-7, the V gene TRBV10-3; no clear D. The CDR3 length is 16 residues. V lost 0 bases to trimming and J lost 5 bases, with 17 bases between them. Germline V gene sequence: CDR1 ENHRY, CDR2 SYGVKD. The CDR3, as DNA: TGTGCCATCAGTGAGTCGAGTCAGGCAACACCCCACGAGCAGTACTTC. Its protein is CAISESSQATPHEQYF.

The chain couples TRBV10-3 to TRBJ2-1, with 9 positions matching TRBD2. Trimming removed 3 bases from V and 8 bases from J; junction bases left unmatched: 14. The CDR3 loop spans 17 amino acids. Germline CDR1 and CDR2: ENHRY and SYGVKD. The CDR3 spells CAISDPGMMRGGDEQFF. In DNA form, the CDR3 reads TGTGCCATCAGTGACCCCGGAATGATGCGGGGGGGGGATGAGCAGTTCTTC.

The chain links TRBV6-5 to TRBJ1-4; 9 bases match TRBD1. V gave up 5 bases and J gave up 7 bases; unmatched junction bases: 5. The CDR3 is 14 amino acids. CDR1 and CDR2 from the germline V gene are MNHEY and SVGAGI. In DNA, the CDR3 is TGTGCCAGCAGTAGGGACAGGGCCTCTGAAAAACTGTTTTTT. Translated: CASSRDRASEKLFF.

The chain combines TRBV6-6 with TRBJ1-1; TRBD1 aligns across 9 bases. J lost 5 bases, V lost 6 bases, and 10 bases had no gene match. Germline V gene lookup returns CDR1 MNHNY and CDR2 SVGAGI (reference sequence). The CDR3 has 15 amino acids. The CDR3 DNA reads TGTGCCAGCAGACCACAGGGGGCGCGTAAAACTGAAGCTTTCTTT. Its protein is CASRPQGARKTEAFF.